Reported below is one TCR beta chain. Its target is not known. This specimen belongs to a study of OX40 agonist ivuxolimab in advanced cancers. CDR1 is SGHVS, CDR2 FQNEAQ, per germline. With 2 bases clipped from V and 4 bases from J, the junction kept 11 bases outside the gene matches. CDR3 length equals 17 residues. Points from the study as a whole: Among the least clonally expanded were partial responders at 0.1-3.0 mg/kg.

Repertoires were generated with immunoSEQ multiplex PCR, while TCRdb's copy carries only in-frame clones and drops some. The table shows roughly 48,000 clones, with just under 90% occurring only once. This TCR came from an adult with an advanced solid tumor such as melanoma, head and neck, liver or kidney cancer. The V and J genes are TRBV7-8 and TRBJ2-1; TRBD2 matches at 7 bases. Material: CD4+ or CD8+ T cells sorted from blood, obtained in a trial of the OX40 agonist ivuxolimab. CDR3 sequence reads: CASSLPGLQHFYNEQFF. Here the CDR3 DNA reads TGTGCCAGCAGCTTACCGGGACTACAACACTTTTACAATGAGCAGTTCTTC.